This TCR beta chain was captured by sequencing in a study of cytomegalovirus exposure and HLA in healthy donors. Study-level points and caveats: Under in vitro conditions, three CMV-associated chains were confirmed as specific for CMV antigens. Usually a TCR sequence was rare, but some public TCRs were found in many donors. Overall, roughly 150 TCR beta chains were annotated as cytomegalovirus-associated.

With respect to this clone: Its specificity is not known.

The germline CDR1 and CDR2 sequences are SNHLY and FYNNEI. CDR3 length: 18 residues. With 0 bases clipped from V and 0 bases from J, the junction kept 6 bases outside the gene matches. Clones were sequenced by immunoSEQ multiplex PCR, and TCRdb holds only the in-frame ones, with some missing. This table has about 120,000 clones, over 65% appearing once. The V call is TRBV2, the J call TRBJ2-2; 8 nucleotides match TRBD2. Source material: PBMCs. The origin of this receptor is a woman between 25 and 40 years old in good health and CMV-seronegative. CDR3 coding DNA: TGTGCCAGCAGTGAAGCGCGACTGGGACTAGCGAACACCGGGGAGCTGTTTTTT. It yields the protein CASSEARLGLANTGELFF.